The 21 T cell receptor beta chains in this list originate from one sample, sequenced in a study of blood T cell repertoires in COVID-19 (TCRdb year 2020). The receptor library was made with the immunoSEQ multiplex PCR assay. The table comes from immuneACCESS by way of TCRdb, which keeps in-frame sequences with V and J called. Part of the clones is missing from these tables; in studies checked, under half for an unresolved V gene and the rest for unknown reasons. The sample table lists 300,000 to 350,000 clones, 90% of them with a count of one. Of the sample, 4% to 5.5% is held by the ten largest clones. Source material: PBMCs or T cells enriched from blood (not recorded which). These receptors were taken from a woman younger than 35 with acute COVID-19.

The gene calls are TRBV6-5 and TRBJ2-7; 8 bases line up with TRBD2. V dropped 3 bases and J dropped 7; count of bases not matched to a gene: 11. The CDR3 sequence is 15 residues long. Germline V gene sequence: CDR1 MNHEY, CDR2 SVGAGI. CDR3 loop: CASSYSGTQHREQYF. The CDR3 bases are TGTGCCAGCAGTTATAGCGGGACACAACATCGGGAGCAGTACTTC.

The chain has TRBV20-1 and TRBJ2-1, with 8 bases matching TRBD2. CDR1 is DFQATT and CDR2 is SNEGSKA in the germline V gene (reference sequence). The ends lost 3 bases at V and 6 bases at J; junction bases unmatched: 4. The CDR3 covers 13 residues. This CDR3 is CSASSGGANEQFF. CDR3 bases: TGCAGTGCTAGTTCGGGAGGGGCCAATGAGCAGTTCTTC.

V gene TRBV28 combines with J gene TRBJ2-1; D unclear. The CDR3 loop spans 12 amino acids. V lost 1 base and J 7 bases, leaving 5 bases between the germline ends. Germline CDR1 reads MDHEN; CDR2 reads SYDVKM. The CDR3 DNA follows: TGTGCCAGCAGTTTATCGAGGAATGAGCAGTTCTTC. Its protein product is CASSLSRNEQFF.

This clone was seen just once. The rearrangement uses TRBV15 and TRBJ2-7; 8 bases line up with TRBD2. This CDR3 is 16 amino acids long. The germline CDR1 and CDR2 sequences are LNHNV and YYDKDF (reference sequence). Trimming took 1 base from V and 3 from J; bases not matched to a gene: 8. CDR3 in DNA: TGTGCCACCAGCAGAGCCACGGGACGGGAGGGCTACGAGCAGTACTTC. Its protein product is CATSRATGREGYEQYF.

V and J are TRBV19 and TRBJ1-1, with D unresolved. With 8 bases removed from V and 1 base from J, the gap between germline ends came to 8 bases. There are 12 residues in the CDR3. The germline gives CDR1 LNHDA, CDR2 SQIVND (reference sequence). CDR3 nucleotides: TGTGCCAGTGCGGGGTGGAACACTGAAGCTTTCTTT. This gives the protein CASAGWNTEAFF.

Comment on this clone: Other DNA sequences in the same sample also yield this CDR3. This sequence joins TRBV7-9 and TRBJ1-1; unclear D gene. The CDR3 length is 13 residues. V was clipped by 1 base and J by 1 base, with 4 bases between them. Germline loops: CDR1 SEHNR, CDR2 FQNEAQ (reference sequence). The CDR3 bases are TGTGCCAGCAGCTTAGTACAGAACACTGAAGCTTTCTTT. Translation: CASSLVQNTEAFF.

The genes are TRBV27 and TRBJ2-1; D ambiguous. Per germline, CDR1 MNHEY and CDR2 SMNVEV (reference sequence). CDR3 size: 14 residues. Trimming took off 3 bases at V and 2 bases at J, with 8 bases between the two ends. CDR3: CASSLVQTYNEQFF. CDR3 DNA sequence: TGTGCCAGCAGTTTGGTGCAGACCTACAATGAGCAGTTCTTC.

The sample holds a few counts of this clone. A read error may produce the germline difference seen at one junction end. The V gene is TRBV12-3 or TRBV12-4, the J gene TRBJ1-1; 8 bases are a match to TRBD1. This CDR3 is built from 11 residues. CDR3 DNA: TGTGCCAGCAGTTTGGGGGACAGGAGAGAGTTT. This encodes CASSLGDRREF.

V is TRBV9 and J is TRBJ1-1; the match to TRBD1 covers 8 bases. The germline V gene encodes CDR1 SGDLS and CDR2 YYNGEE. CDR3 length equals 15 residues. J lost 4 bases, V lost 4 bases, and 9 bases had no gene match. The CDR3 sequence is CASSRSRDRGTEAFF. CDR3 DNA: TGTGCCAGCAGCCGCTCCAGAGACAGGGGCACTGAAGCTTTCTTT.

This clone was found once. The same CDR3 also results from other DNA sequences found in this sample. This chain links TRBV11-3 with TRBJ1-1; D unresolved. V was clipped by 3 bases and J by 0 bases, with 8 bases between them. The CDR3 is made up of 14 amino acids. Germline V gene lookup returns CDR1 SGHNT and CDR2 YENEEA. Here the CDR3 reads CASSFDTMNTEAFF. As DNA, the CDR3 is TGTGCCAGCAGCTTTGACACGATGAACACTGAAGCTTTCTTT.

The chain employs TRBV28 and TRBJ1-6, with a tentative D call TRBD1 (6 bases). Germline V gives CDR1 MDHEN, CDR2 SYDVKM. The CDR3 runs 14 residues. Deletions cut 6 bases from V and 7 bases from J, with 13 bases between. CDR3 bases: TGTGCCAGCAGCCCACCCAGGGGAAATTCACCCCTCCACTTT. Its translation: CASSPPRGNSPLHF. Drawing the rest from reference TRBV28 and TRBJ1-6, the complete variable domain is DVKVTQSSRYLVKRTGEKVFLECVQDMDHENMFWYRQDPGLGLRLIYFSYDVKMKEKGDIPEGYSVSREKKERFSLILESASTNQTSMYLCASSPPRGNSPLHFGNGTRLTVT.

The chain uses TRBV19 and TRBJ1-5, with a weak D call TRBD1 (5 bases). The CDR3 extends over 14 amino acids. The V and J ends lost 4 bases and 3 bases respectively, with 10 bases between them. CDR1 is LNHDA and CDR2 is SQIVND in the germline V gene (reference sequence). CDR3 sequence: CASSKGRDNQPQHF. DNA of the CDR3: TGTGCCAGTAGTAAGGGCAGGGACAATCAGCCCCAGCATTTT.

This sequence joins TRBV15 and TRBJ2-3, with a possible D match to TRBD2 (6 bases). This CDR3 has 16 amino acids. V gave up 1 base and J gave up 1 base, with 12 bases separating them. Germline CDR1 LNHNV, CDR2 YYDKDF (reference sequence). CDR3 loop: CATSRGAGGRTDTQYF. For the CDR3, the DNA is TGTGCCACCAGCAGAGGAGCGGGCGGGCGCACAGATACGCAGTATTTT.

The chain has TRBV7-3 and TRBJ1-4; D is undetermined. The CDR3 has 15 residues. The V end was cut by 5 bases, the J end by 2 bases, with 12 bases between. Germline CDR1 is SGHTA and CDR2 is FQGTGA. This CDR3 reads CASSPRGGTNEKLFF. As DNA, the CDR3 is TGTGCCAGCAGCCCGCGGGGAGGGACTAATGAAAAACTGTTTTTT.

A single count supports this clone. CDR3 in DNA: TGTGCCAGCAGCCAAGGGTGGGGAGCTACCAACTATGGCTACACCTTC. Its protein product is CASSQGWGATNYGYTF. The chain couples TRBV14 to TRBJ1-2; D unresolved. Trimming pared 1 base from V and 2 bases from J, leaving 14 bases between. This CDR3 spans 16 amino acids. In germline, CDR1 is SGHDN, CDR2 FVKESK.

The chain combines TRBV6-1 with TRBJ2-3; 7 nucleotides align to TRBD1. The CDR3 contains 16 residues. In germline, CDR1 is MNHNS, CDR2 SASEGT. The junction had 9 bases not matched to a gene; V was cut back by 0 bases and J by 6 bases. CDR3 loop: CASSEAGQPLGDTQYF. The CDR3 DNA reads TGTGCCAGCAGTGAAGCGGGACAGCCCCTAGGGGATACGCAGTATTTT.

This chain uses TRBV29-1 with TRBJ2-2; weak D call: TRBD2 (5 bases). The CDR3 loop spans 13 amino acids. Germline-derived CDR1 and CDR2 are SQVTM and ANQGSEA. With 4 bases removed from V and 5 bases from J, the gap between germline ends came to 11 bases. The DNA for the CDR3 is TGCAGCGTTGGACACCGAGGGACCGGGGAGCTGTTTTTT. Amino acid sequence: CSVGHRGTGELFF.

The chain employs TRBV28 and TRBJ1-6, with D possibly TRBD1 on 6 matching bases. Trimming cost V 9 bases and J 6 bases, with 9 bases left between them. The germline V gene has CDR1 MDHEN and CDR2 SYDVKM. The CDR3 totals 12 residues. CDR3 DNA: TGTGCCAGTCAGGGGTTTAATTCACCCCTCCACTTT. Amino acids: CASQGFNSPLHF.

V and J are TRBV29-1 and TRBJ1-2; 9 positions match TRBD1. The CDR3 length is 13 residues. Germline trimming cut 6 bases from V and 8 bases from J; bases unmatched to any gene: 10. Germline V gene data show CDR1 as SQVTM and CDR2 as ANQGSEA. In DNA, the CDR3 is TGCAGCGTCACAGGGGGCCCGTCTATGGGCTACACCTTC. Translated, it gives CSVTGGPSMGYTF.

This chain uses TRBV5-6 with TRBJ1-2; D might be TRBD1 (5 bases). The V gene's germline CDR1 is SGHDT and CDR2 YYEEEE. The CDR3 extends over 13 amino acids. V dropped 4 bases and J dropped 6 bases, with 13 bases sitting between them. The CDR3 DNA follows: TGTGCCAGCAGCCGCGACCGGGGGAATGGCTACACCTTC. It is translated as CASSRDRGNGYTF.

The chain recombines TRBV18 with TRBJ2-5; 9 bases agree with TRBD2. The CDR3 consists of 18 residues. Germline V gene data show CDR1 as KGHSH and CDR2 as LQKENI. With 2 bases clipped from V and 8 bases from J, the junction kept 18 bases outside the gene matches. The CDR3, as DNA: TGTGCCAGCTCACCAGCAGCGCGGGAGGGCCATGAGCTCAATACCCAGTACTTC. Translating it yields CASSPAAREGHELNTQYF.